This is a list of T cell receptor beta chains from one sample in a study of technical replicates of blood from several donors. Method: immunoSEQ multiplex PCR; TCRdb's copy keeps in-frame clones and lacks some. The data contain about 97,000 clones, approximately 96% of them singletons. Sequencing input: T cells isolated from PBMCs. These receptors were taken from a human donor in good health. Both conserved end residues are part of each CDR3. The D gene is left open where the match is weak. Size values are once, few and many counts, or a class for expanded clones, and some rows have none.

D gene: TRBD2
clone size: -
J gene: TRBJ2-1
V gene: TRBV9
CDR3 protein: CASSAETGTSGILEQFF
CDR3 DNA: TGTGCCAGCAGCGCAGAAACCGGGACTAGCGGGATTCTTGAGCAGTTCTTC

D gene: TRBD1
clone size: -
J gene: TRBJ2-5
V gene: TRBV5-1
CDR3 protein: CASSFSLQGRETQYF
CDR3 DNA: TGCGCCAGCAGCTTTTCCCTACAGGGGCGGGAGACCCAGTACTTC

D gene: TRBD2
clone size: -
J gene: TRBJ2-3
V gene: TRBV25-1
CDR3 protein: CASSPHMTSGGDTQYF
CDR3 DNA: TGTGCCAGCAGTCCACATATGACTAGCGGAGGGGATACGCAGTATTTT

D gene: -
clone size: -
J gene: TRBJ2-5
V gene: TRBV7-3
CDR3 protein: CASSFISLSETQYF
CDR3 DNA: TGTGCCAGCAGCTTCATTAGTCTGTCGGAGACCCAGTACTTC

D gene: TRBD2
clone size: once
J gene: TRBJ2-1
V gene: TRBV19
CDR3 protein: CASSIDREGQDEQFF
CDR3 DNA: TGTGCCAGTAGTATAGACCGGGAGGGCCAAGATGAGCAGTTCTTC

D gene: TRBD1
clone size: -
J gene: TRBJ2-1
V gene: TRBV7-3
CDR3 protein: CASAKRGPGPTLNEQFF
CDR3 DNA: TGTGCCAGCGCCAAGAGGGGGCCGGGACCAACCCTCAATGAGCAGTTCTTC

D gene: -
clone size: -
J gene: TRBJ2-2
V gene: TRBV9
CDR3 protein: CASSVEGLITGELFF
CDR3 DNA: TGTGCCAGCAGCGTAGAGGGACTGATCACCGGGGAGCTGTTTTTT

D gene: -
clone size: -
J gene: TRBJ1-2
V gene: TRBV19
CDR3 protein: CASQWSGGNYTF
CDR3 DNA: TGTGCCAGCCAATGGTCGGGGGGCAATTACACCTTC

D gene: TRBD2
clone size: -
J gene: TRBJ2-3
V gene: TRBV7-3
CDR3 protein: CASSLKTTSGYPGTQYF
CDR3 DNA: TGTGCCAGCAGCTTAAAAACAACTAGCGGGTACCCAGGTACGCAGTATTTT

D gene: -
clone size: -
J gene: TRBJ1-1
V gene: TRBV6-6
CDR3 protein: CASSSPTDTEAFF
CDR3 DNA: TGTGCCAGCAGTTCACCGACAGACACTGAAGCTTTCTTT

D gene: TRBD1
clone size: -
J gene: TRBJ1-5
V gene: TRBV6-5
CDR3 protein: CASRDRGQVQPQHF
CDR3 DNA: TGTGCCAGCAGGGACAGGGGGCAAGTTCAGCCCCAGCATTTT

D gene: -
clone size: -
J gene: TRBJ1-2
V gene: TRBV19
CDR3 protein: CASSTPRHFSDHYGYTF
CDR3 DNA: TGTGCCAGTAGTACTCCCCGACACTTCTCCGATCACTATGGCTACACCTTC

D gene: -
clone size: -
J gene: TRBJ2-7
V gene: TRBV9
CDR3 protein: CASSPISSLHEQYF
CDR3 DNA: TGTGCCAGCAGCCCGATCTCTAGTCTCCACGAGCAGTACTTC

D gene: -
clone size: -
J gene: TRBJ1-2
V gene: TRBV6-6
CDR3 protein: CASSYPEENYGYTF
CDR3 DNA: TGTGCCAGCAGTTACCCGGAGGAGAACTATGGCTACACCTTC

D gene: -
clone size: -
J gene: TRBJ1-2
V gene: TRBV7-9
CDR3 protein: CASSLGEPGYTF
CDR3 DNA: TGTGCCAGCAGCCTCGGGGAACCCGGCTACACCTTC

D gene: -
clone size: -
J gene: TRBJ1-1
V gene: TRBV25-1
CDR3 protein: CASSELGDQHSNTEAFF
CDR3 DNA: TGTGCCAGCAGTGAATTAGGGGATCAACACAGTAACACTGAAGCTTTCTTT

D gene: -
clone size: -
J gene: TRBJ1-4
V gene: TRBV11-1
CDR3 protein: CASSQQGTVNEKLFF
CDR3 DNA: TGTGCCAGCAGCCAGCAGGGTACCGTTAATGAAAAACTGTTTTTT